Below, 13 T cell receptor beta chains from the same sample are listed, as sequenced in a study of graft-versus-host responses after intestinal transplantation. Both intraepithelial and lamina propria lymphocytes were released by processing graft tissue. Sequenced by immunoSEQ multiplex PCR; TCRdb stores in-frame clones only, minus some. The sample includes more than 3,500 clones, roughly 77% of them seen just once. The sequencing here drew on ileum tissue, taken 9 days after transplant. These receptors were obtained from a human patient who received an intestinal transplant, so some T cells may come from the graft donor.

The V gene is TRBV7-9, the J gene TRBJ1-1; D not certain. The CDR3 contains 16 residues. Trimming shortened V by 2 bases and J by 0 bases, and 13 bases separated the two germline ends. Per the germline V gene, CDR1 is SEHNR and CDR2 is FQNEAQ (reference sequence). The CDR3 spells CASSLNSRKMNTEAFF. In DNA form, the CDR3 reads TGTGCCAGCAGCTTAAATAGCCGAAAAATGAACACTGAAGCTTTCTTT.

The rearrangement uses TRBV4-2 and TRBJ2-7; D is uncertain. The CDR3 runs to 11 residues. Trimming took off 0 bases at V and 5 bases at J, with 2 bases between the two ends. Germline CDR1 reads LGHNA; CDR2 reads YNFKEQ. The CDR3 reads CASSQENEQYF. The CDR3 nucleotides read TGTGCCAGCAGCCAAGAAAACGAGCAGTACTTC.

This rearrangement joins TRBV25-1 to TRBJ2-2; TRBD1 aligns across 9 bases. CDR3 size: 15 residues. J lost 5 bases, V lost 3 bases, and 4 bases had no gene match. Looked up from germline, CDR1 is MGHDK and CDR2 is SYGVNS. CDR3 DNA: TGTGCCAGCAGTGACCGGGACAGGGTGACCGGGGAGCTGTTTTTT. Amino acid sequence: CASSDRDRVTGELFF.

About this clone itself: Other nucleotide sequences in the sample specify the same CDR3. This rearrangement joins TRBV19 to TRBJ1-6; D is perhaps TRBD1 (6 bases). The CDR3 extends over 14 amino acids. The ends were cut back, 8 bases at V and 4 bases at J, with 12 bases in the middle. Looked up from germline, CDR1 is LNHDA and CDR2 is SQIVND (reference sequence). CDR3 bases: TGTGCCAGTCGAACAGGGACTTATAATTCACCCCTCCACTTT. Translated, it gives CASRTGTYNSPLHF.

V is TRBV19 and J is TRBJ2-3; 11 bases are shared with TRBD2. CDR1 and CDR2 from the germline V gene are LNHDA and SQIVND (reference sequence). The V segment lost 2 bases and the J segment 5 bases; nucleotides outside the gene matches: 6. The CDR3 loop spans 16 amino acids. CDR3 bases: TGTGCCAGTAGTATAACTAGCGGGAGTTATGGAGATACGCAGTATTTT. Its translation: CASSITSGSYGDTQYF.

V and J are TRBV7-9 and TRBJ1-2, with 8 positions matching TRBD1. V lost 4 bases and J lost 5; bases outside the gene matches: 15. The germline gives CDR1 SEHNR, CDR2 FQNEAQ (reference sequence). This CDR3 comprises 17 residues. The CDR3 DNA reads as TGTGCCAGCAGCTCCTTTAACCCCGGACAGGGAAATTATGGCTACACCTTC. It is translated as CASSSFNPGQGNYGYTF. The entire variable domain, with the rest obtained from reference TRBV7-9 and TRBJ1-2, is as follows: DTGVSQNPRHKITKRGQNVTFRCDPISEHNRLYWYRQTLGQGPEFLTYFQNEAQLEKSRLLSDRFSAERPKGSFSTLEIQRTEQGDSAMYLCASSSFNPGQGNYGYTFGSGTRLTVV.

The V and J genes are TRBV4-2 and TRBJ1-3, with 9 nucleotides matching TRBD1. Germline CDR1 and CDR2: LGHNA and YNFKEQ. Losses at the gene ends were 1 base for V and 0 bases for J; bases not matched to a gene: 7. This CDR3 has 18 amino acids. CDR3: CASSQVTKGQGSGNTIYF. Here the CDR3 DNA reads TGTGCCAGCAGCCAAGTCACTAAGGGACAGGGCTCTGGAAACACCATATATTTT.

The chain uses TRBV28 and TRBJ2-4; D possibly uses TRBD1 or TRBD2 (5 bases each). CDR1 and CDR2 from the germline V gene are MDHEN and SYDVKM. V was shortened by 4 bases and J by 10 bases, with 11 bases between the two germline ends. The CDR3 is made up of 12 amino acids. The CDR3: CASSSGAWIQYF. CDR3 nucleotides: TGTGCCAGCAGTTCCGGGGCCTGGATTCAGTACTTC.

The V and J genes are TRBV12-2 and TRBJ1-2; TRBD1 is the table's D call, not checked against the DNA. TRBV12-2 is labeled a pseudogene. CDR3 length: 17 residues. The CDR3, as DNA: TGTGCAAGTCGCTTAAAAAGTGCTAGGGGGCTGGTCTATGGCTACACCTTC. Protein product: CASRLKSARGLVYGYTF.

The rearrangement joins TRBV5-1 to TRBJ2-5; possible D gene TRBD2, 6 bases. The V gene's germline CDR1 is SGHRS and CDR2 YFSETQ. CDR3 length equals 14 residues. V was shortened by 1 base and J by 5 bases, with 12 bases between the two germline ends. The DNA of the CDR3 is TGCGCCAGCAGCTTGAGGGACTTGCGGGAGACCCAGTACTTC. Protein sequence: CASSLRDLRETQYF. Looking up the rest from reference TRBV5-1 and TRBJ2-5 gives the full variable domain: KAGVTQTPRYLIKTRGQQVTLSCSPISGHRSVSWYQQTPGQGLQFLFEYFSETQRNKGNFPGRFSGRQFSNSRSEMNVSTLELGDSALYLCASSLRDLRETQYFGPGTRLLVL.

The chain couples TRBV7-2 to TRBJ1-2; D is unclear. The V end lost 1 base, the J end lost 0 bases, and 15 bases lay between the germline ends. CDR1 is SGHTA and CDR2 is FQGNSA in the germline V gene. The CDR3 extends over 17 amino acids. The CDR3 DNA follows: TGTGCCAGCAGCTTAGAGCCGCCGTCCGGGGCTAACTATGGCTACACCTTC. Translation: CASSLEPPSGANYGYTF.

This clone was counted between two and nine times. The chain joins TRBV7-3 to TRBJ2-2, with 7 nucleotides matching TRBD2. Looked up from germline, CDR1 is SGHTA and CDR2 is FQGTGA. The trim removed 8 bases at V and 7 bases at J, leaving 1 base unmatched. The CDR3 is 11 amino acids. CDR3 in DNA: TGTGCCAGCCGCGGGGGCGGGGAGCTGTTTTTT. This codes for CASRGGGELFF.

The CDR3, as DNA: TGCAGCGTTGAGGGTGCGGACGGAGACTATGGCTACACCTTC. Translating gives CSVEGADGDYGYTF. The rearrangement joins TRBV29-1 to TRBJ1-2; D is unclear. Trimming took off 3 bases at V and 3 bases at J, with 14 bases between the two ends. Germline V gives CDR1 SQVTM, CDR2 ANQGSEA. The CDR3 has 14 residues.